This is a list of T cell receptor beta chains from one sample in a study of T-cell reconstitution after alpha-beta-depleted transplantation in children. TCRdb reprocessed the PCR reads via MiXCR and lists one record per CDR3 protein. The sample consists of some 350,000 distinct CDR3 sequences, 10% of them appearing once. The sequencing here drew on PBMCs from the stem cell graft donor, taken from the stem cell graft. These receptors came from a human donor who donated a stem cell graft to a child with acute lymphoblastic leukemia. CDR3s leave out the opening cysteine and the closing phenylalanine or tryptophan.

TRBV6-4	TRBJ2-2	ASSGTSTGELF
TRBV6-2/TRBV6-3	TRBJ2-1	ASSYSPLAGIYNEQF
TRBV6-1	TRBJ2-6	AKFYRAGANVLT
TRBV6-2/TRBV6-3	TRBJ2-5	ASSYSSGWETQY
TRBV6-2/TRBV6-3	TRBJ2-1	ARPQPYNEQF
TRBV29-1	TRBJ2-1	SVDFGLAVDEQF
TRBV7-3	TRBJ2-1	ASSLNGPGLAGVAYNEQF
TRBV20-1	TRBJ1-2	SASSGQAGYGYT
TRBV12-3/TRBV12-4	TRBJ1-4	ASSRGQTNEKLF
TRBV12-3/TRBV12-4	TRBJ1-3	ASSFGGARSGNTIY
TRBV5-1	TRBJ2-3	ASTFTDTQY
TRBV28	TRBJ2-3	ASSLYGSSTDTQY
TRBV3-1	TRBJ2-3	ASCQDQGLAVTDTQY
TRBV20-1	TRBJ1-1	SAQTGSASEAF
TRBV18	TRBJ1-4	ASSPSGQIRALGNEKLF
TRBV12-3/TRBV12-4	TRBJ2-5	ASSLAQGQGRETQY
TRBV7-9	TRBJ1-2	ASRQGSHGYT
TRBV5-5	TRBJ2-7	ASSLGPLIGTGGYEQY
TRBV6-4	TRBJ2-1	ASSARLGVGNEQF
TRBV7-9	TRBJ2-5	ASSSTAGSQETQY
TRBV24-1	TRBJ2-7	ATRGDNSYEQY
TRBV5-1	TRBJ2-1	ASDKGGAYNEQF
TRBV27	TRBJ1-5	ASSSGPGGSSQPQH
TRBV4-1	TRBJ1-1	ASSQAWPDLGDTEAF
TRBV28	TRBJ2-5	ASSSPSTSGKETQY
TRBV5-6	TRBJ2-7	ASSLTGEKDYEQY
TRBV4-3	TRBJ2-1	ASSQGPRGWYNEQF
TRBV5-6	TRBJ1-2	ASSLGTVNSINYGYT
TRBV5-1	TRBJ2-7	ASSLAVGAPDEQY
TRBV5-1	TRBJ2-1	ASSAGRYYNEQF
TRBV12-3/TRBV12-4	TRBJ2-1	ASSTRGVSSGNEQF
TRBV12-3/TRBV12-4	TRBJ2-5	ASLGGGEETHY
TRBV3-1	TRBJ2-1	ASSHGSSYNEQF